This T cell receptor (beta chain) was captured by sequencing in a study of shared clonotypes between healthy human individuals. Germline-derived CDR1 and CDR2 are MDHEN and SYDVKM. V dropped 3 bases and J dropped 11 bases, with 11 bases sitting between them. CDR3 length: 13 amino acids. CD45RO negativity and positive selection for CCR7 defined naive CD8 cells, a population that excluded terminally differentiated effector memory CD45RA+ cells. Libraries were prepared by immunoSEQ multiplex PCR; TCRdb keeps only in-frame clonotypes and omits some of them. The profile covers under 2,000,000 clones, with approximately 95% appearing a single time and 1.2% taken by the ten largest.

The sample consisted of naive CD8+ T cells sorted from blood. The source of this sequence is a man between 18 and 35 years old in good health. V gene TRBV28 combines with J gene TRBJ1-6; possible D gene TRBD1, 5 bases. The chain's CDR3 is CASSLIGTAPLHF. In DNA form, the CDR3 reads TGTGCCAGCAGTTTGATTGGGACTGCACCCCTCCACTTT.